Described below is a single T cell receptor beta chain sequence and its context. The assay was immunoSEQ multiplex PCR, and TCRdb's table has in-frame clones only and misses some. The sample carries 150,000 to 200,000 clones, roughly 86% recorded once. The source of the sample is a study of blood T cell repertoires in COVID-19. This TCR derives from a woman of 80 years or more in a cohort sampled during active or convalescent COVID-19. The sample taken for sequencing was peripheral blood.

In nucleotides, the CDR3 is TGTGCCATCAGTGACGGACTAGCGGGAGGATTGGACACCGGGGAGCTGTTTTTT. Translated, it gives CAISDGLAGGLDTGELFF. V and J are TRBV10-3 and TRBJ2-2; 14 bases agree with TRBD2. The CDR3 sequence is 18 residues long. The V gene end was trimmed by 3 bases and the J gene end by 3 bases; junction bases not matched to a gene: 6. The germline V gene has CDR1 ENHRY and CDR2 SYGVKD.